These T cell receptor beta chains were read from a single sample in a study of blood T cell repertoires in COVID-19. This table comes from immunoSEQ multiplex PCR, and its TCRdb copy is limited to in-frame clones, with some not included. The sample yields 35,000 to 45,000 clones, approximately 90% seen once. Sequenced sample: peripheral blood. The receptors originated from a man aged 55 to 70 with active COVID-19. CDR3s include the opening cysteine and the closing phenylalanine or tryptophan.

CDR3 protein | V gene | CDR3 length
CASSYAQGAPGTQYF | TRBV6-5 | 15
CASRQPADYPTDTQYF | TRBV4-2 | 16
CASSWNRDRGTTNEKLFF | TRBV6-2/TRBV6-3 | 18
CASSQIGNSYEQYF | TRBV18 | 14
CASRQGVEGKPQHF | TRBV2 | 14
CASSGGALANEKLFF | TRBV2 | 15
CATSDFGGRAFF | TRBV24-1 | 12
CASSLMGLAGTGELFF | TRBV5-1 | 16
CASSYPGLAGGGQYF | TRBV6-6 | 15
CASSLAPTGLAGNTGELFF | TRBV5-5 | 19
CASSLGDSLNQPQHF | TRBV5-6 | 15
CASSEGDRVHEQYF | TRBV6-1 | 14
CASSETVQETQYF | TRBV6-2/TRBV6-3 | 13
CASSIRGQNYGYTF | TRBV19 | 14
CASSLGTGRGPETQYF | TRBV11-1 | 16
CASSPLDSRYNEQFF | TRBV9 | 15
CASSPSSSKTQYF | TRBV11-3 | 13
CASSQEGGYQPQHF | TRBV3-1/TRBV3-2 | 14
CATGNPTGFTDTQYF | TRBV24-1 | 15
CASTQRGTGVPTEAFF | TRBV21-1 | 16
CASSCRTCRSYEQYF | TRBV21-1 | 15
CARGEGVAGANVLTF | TRBV2 | 15